Listed here are 24 T cell receptor beta chains from one sample, sequenced in a study of OX40 agonist ivuxolimab in advanced cancers. The library relied on the immunoSEQ multiplex PCR assay. TCRdb retrieved this table from immuneACCESS and kept in-frame rearrangements only. Not all clones are present; in checked studies, unresolved V genes account for under half, and no reason is known for the remainder. The sample table records over 65,000 clones; around 91% of these occur just once. The ten most abundant clones make up more than 1.5% of the sample. The material was CD4+ or CD8+ T cells sorted from blood, obtained in a trial of the OX40 agonist ivuxolimab. Every receptor here comes from an adult with an advanced solid tumor such as melanoma, head and neck, liver or kidney cancer.

The chain recombines TRBV19 with TRBJ1-1, with D possibly matching TRBD1 (5 bases). Per the germline V gene, CDR1 is LNHDA and CDR2 is SQIVND (reference sequence). The V end was cut by 4 bases, the J end by 7 bases, with 19 bases between. The CDR3 extends over 15 amino acids. CDR3 region: CASSSSRDVGYEAFF. The CDR3 DNA follows: TGTGCCAGTAGTAGCTCTCGGGACGTGGGCTATGAAGCTTTCTTT.

There are a few counts of this clone. The chain links TRBV4-1 to TRBJ1-1, with 8 bases lining up with TRBD1. Trimming took 1 base from V and 0 from J; bases not matched to a gene: 4. This CDR3 region has 16 residues. Germline V CDR1 and CDR2: MGHRA, YSYEKL. The CDR3 nucleotides read TGCGCCAGCAGCCAAGGCAGGGGGCAGTTGAACACTGAAGCTTTCTTT. It translates to CASSQGRGQLNTEAFF.

This clone was detected only once. J is TRBJ1-2 and V is TRBV2; 9 nucleotides align to TRBD1. CDR3 length: 13 residues. V was clipped by 10 bases and J by 7 bases; unmatched bases: 10. Per the germline V gene, CDR1 is SNHLY and CDR2 is FYNNEI. This CDR3 reads CAKAGQGLGGYTF. The CDR3 DNA follows: TGTGCCAAAGCGGGACAGGGTCTTGGTGGCTACACCTTC. Variable domain in full (rest from reference TRBV2 and TRBJ1-2): EPEVTQTPSHQVTQMGQEVILRCVPISNHLYFYWYRQILGQKVEFLVSFYNNEISEKSEIFDDQFSVERPDGSNFTLKIRSTKLEDSAMYFCAKAGQGLGGYTFGSGTRLTVV.

This chain uses TRBV4-2 with TRBJ1-1; D is unclear. The germline V gene has CDR1 LGHNA and CDR2 YNFKEQ. V dropped 0 bases and J dropped 0 bases, with 2 bases sitting between them. CDR3 length: 13 amino acids. The CDR3 DNA follows: TGTGCCAGCAGCCAAGACGTGAACACTGAAGCTTTCTTT. It yields the protein CASSQDVNTEAFF.

The chain carries TRBV4-3 and TRBJ1-1; 9 bases line up with TRBD1. The CDR3 sequence is 16 residues long. CDR1 and CDR2 from the germline V gene are LGHNA and YSLEER. Germline trimming cut 0 bases from V and 4 bases from J; bases unmatched to any gene: 6. The CDR3 DNA follows: TGCGCCAGCAGCCAAGACCCCCGGACAGGGGTCACTGAAGCTTTCTTT. It codes for CASSQDPRTGVTEAFF.

V and J are TRBV6-5 and TRBJ2-7, with a tentative D call TRBD2 (7 bases). The CDR3 covers 15 residues. CDR1 and CDR2 (germline): MNHEY, SVGAGI. The V and J ends lost 8 bases and 0 bases respectively, with 17 bases between them. The CDR3 DNA reads as TGTGCCAGCTCACGAGGGGGGGTCCGCTCCTACGAGCAGTACTTC. Translated, it gives CASSRGGVRSYEQYF.

Regarding this clone: Other DNA variants within this sample encode the same CDR3. The genes are TRBV7-2 and TRBJ2-3, with 11 positions matching TRBD2. The V segment lost 2 bases and the J segment 6 bases; nucleotides outside the gene matches: 10. This CDR3 comprises 17 residues. Germline CDR1 reads SGHTA; CDR2 reads FQGNSA. CDR3: CASSLNSVAGGADTQYF. CDR3 in DNA: TGTGCCAGCAGCTTAAACTCCGTAGCGGGGGGGGCGGATACGCAGTATTTT.

J is TRBJ2-5 and V is TRBV5-1, with D tentatively TRBD1 or TRBD2 (5 bases each). This CDR3 is 14 amino acids long. Germline assignment: CDR1 SGHRS and CDR2 YFSETQ. Deletions cut 1 base from V and 2 bases from J, with 9 bases between. The CDR3 here is CASSLIWGQETQYF. The CDR3 DNA reads as TGCGCCAGCAGCTTGATTTGGGGGCAAGAGACCCAGTACTTC.

The chain couples TRBV4-1 to TRBJ1-2; 9 bases fit TRBD1. The CDR3 is 14 residues long. Looked up from germline, CDR1 is MGHRA and CDR2 is YSYEKL. Germline trimming cut 3 bases from V and 6 bases from J; bases unmatched to any gene: 5. The CDR3 DNA reads TGCGCCAGCAGCCAGGTCGGACAGGGGAATGGCTACACCTTC. This codes for CASSQVGQGNGYTF.

V gene TRBV4-2 combines with J gene TRBJ1-2; D is ambiguous. Germline assignment: CDR1 LGHNA and CDR2 YNFKEQ. The CDR3 sequence is 15 residues long. Between the trimmed V and J ends, which lost 1 base and 3 bases, there was a span of 12 bases. In DNA form, the CDR3 reads TGTGCCAGCAGCCAAGGTTGGGAAGGGTACTATGGCTACACCTTC. It encodes CASSQGWEGYYGYTF.

As concerns this clone: At the DNA level, this CDR3 is encoded by other sequences in the same sample as well. In DNA, the CDR3 is TGTGCCAGCAGGAAAGCGGGATACACAGATACGCAGTATTTT. This codes for CASRKAGYTDTQYF. The V and J genes are TRBV6-5 and TRBJ2-3; 7 bases agree with TRBD2. The CDR3 has 14 residues. Germline loops: CDR1 MNHEY, CDR2 SVGAGI. The ends lost 6 bases at V and 2 bases at J; junction bases unmatched: 5.

CDR3 residues: CASTEGTSGYVVGETQYF. The CDR3 coding sequence is TGCGCCAGCACCGAGGGGACTAGCGGGTATGTGGTGGGGGAGACCCAGTACTTC. The V and J genes are TRBV10-1 and TRBJ2-5; 12 nucleotides agree with TRBD2. In germline, CDR1 is WNHNN, CDR2 SYGVQD (reference sequence). The ends lost 7 bases at V and 5 bases at J; junction bases unmatched: 17. The CDR3 is made up of 18 amino acids.

The V call is TRBV19, the J call TRBJ2-1; a weak D match, TRBD2 (5 bases). Per the germline V gene, CDR1 is LNHDA and CDR2 is SQIVND (reference sequence). The CDR3 is 13 residues long. Between the trimmed V and J ends, which lost 5 bases and 8 bases, there was a span of 13 bases. The CDR3 bases are TGTGCCAGTAGTTCATCCGGGAAGTATGAGCAGTTCTTC. Protein: CASSSSGKYEQFF.

The chain has TRBV27 and TRBJ2-7, with D perhaps matching TRBD1 (6 bases). Germline CDR1 reads MNHEY; CDR2 reads SMNVEV (reference sequence). Trimming stripped 6 bases from V and 0 bases from J, with 18 bases between. The CDR3 spans 16 residues. The CDR3 is CASSPTRGTPSYEQYF. In nucleotides, the CDR3 is TGTGCCAGCAGCCCTACAAGGGGGACACCCTCCTACGAGCAGTACTTC.

The rearrangement joins TRBV6-1 to TRBJ1-2; 7 positions agree with TRBD1. Germline trimming cut 11 bases from V and 5 bases from J; bases unmatched to any gene: 5. Germline-derived CDR1 and CDR2 are MNHNS and SASEGT. This CDR3 comprises 11 residues. The DNA for the CDR3 is TGTGCCGTCGGGACAGTTTATGGCTACACCTTC. As protein: CAVGTVYGYTF.

The chain is built from TRBV10-3 and TRBJ1-2; 8 positions agree with TRBD1. This CDR3 has 14 amino acids. Losses at the gene ends were 4 bases for V and 6 bases for J; bases not matched to a gene: 7. Germline CDR1 reads ENHRY; CDR2 reads SYGVKD. The DNA of the CDR3 is TGTGCCATCAGTGCCGGACAGGGTTACGATGGCTACACCTTC. Its translation is CAISAGQGYDGYTF.

The rearrangement uses TRBV19 and TRBJ1-3, with D unresolved. Deletions cut 3 bases from V and 0 bases from J, with 6 bases between. Germline V gives CDR1 LNHDA, CDR2 SQIVND (reference sequence). This CDR3 has 14 residues. CDR3 bases: TGTGCCAGTAGTATGCGGGACTCTGGAAACACCATATATTTT. Translating gives CASSMRDSGNTIYF.

This clone was recorded only once. The chain has TRBV4-1 and TRBJ2-3; D is unresolved. Germline CDR1 reads MGHRA; CDR2 reads YSYEKL. This CDR3 is built from 14 residues. The V end lost 1 base, the J end lost 2 bases, and 7 bases lay between the germline ends. The CDR3 DNA sequence: TGCGCCAGCAGCCAAGTTATAGTCACAGATACGCAGTATTTT. Translated, it gives CASSQVIVTDTQYF.

The chain recombines TRBV7-3 with TRBJ2-3; 10 bases match TRBD2. Germline CDR1 and CDR2: SGHTA and FQGTGA. Trimming at V came to 4 bases and at J to 1 base, leaving 2 bases not matched to a gene. The CDR3 contains 15 residues. This chain's CDR3 is CASSSGLAGTDTQYF. The CDR3 DNA reads as TGTGCCAGCAGCTCCGGACTAGCGGGCACAGATACGCAGTATTTT.

The CDR3, as DNA: TGCAGCGTTGAAGAGGGTGTGGGTGGAAACACCATATATTTT. As protein: CSVEEGVGGNTIYF. The chain is built from TRBV29-1 and TRBJ1-3, with D hard to call. Trimming cost V 0 bases and J 3 bases, with 9 bases left between them. The CDR3 sequence is 14 residues long. The germline V gene encodes CDR1 SQVTM and CDR2 ANQGSEA.

The rearrangement links TRBV7-2 to TRBJ2-4; possibly TRBD1 for D (5 bases). The V gene lost 6 bases and the J gene lost 0 bases, with 12 bases spanning the gap. Per germline, CDR1 SGHTA and CDR2 FQGNSA. The CDR3 has 15 residues. The CDR3 loop is CASRRGREAKNIQYF. The CDR3 DNA is TGTGCCAGCAGAAGGGGTAGGGAAGCCAAAAACATTCAGTACTTC.

This chain uses TRBV7-9 with TRBJ1-1; 8 bases are shared with TRBD1. This CDR3 spans 18 amino acids. Germline values: CDR1 SEHNR, CDR2 FQNEAQ (reference sequence). V dropped 1 base and J dropped 4; count of bases not matched to a gene: 14. The CDR3 here is CASSLGGLTGTGGTEAFF. CDR3 coding DNA: TGTGCCAGCAGCTTAGGGGGACTAACCGGGACAGGCGGCACTGAAGCTTTCTTT.

The chain has TRBV5-1 and TRBJ2-7, with 9 bases fitting TRBD1. The J segment lost 2 bases and the V segment lost 4 bases, leaving 7 bases of the junction unmatched. The germline CDR1 and CDR2 sequences are SGHRS and YFSETQ. This CDR3 comprises 15 residues. CDR3 amino acids: CASSPRTGATYEQYF. CDR3 DNA sequence: TGCGCCAGCAGCCCCCGGACAGGGGCCACCTACGAGCAGTACTTC.

This clone was found once. The chain carries TRBV27 and TRBJ1-1; D uncertain. Trimming left V 2 bases short and J 2 bases short, with 6 bases between. CDR1 MNHEY and CDR2 SMNVEV come from the germline V gene (reference sequence). The CDR3 sequence is 13 residues long. Written as DNA, the CDR3 is TGTGCCAGCAGTTTAAGGGAAAACACTGAAGCTTTCTTT. As protein: CASSLRENTEAFF.